Listed here are 17 T cell receptor beta chains from one sample, sequenced in a study of Ad26.COV2.S vaccination and SARS-CoV-2 variants. Generated by immunoSEQ multiplex PCR, the TCRdb table keeps only in-frame clones and is missing some. Altogether hundreds of thousands of clones are present, 89% being singletons, with the ten largest covering around 2.6%. Specified treatment: about 20 received Ad26.COV2.S at low or high dose, single or two shots; 5 received placebo; per-sample allocation not given. Specimen acquisition occurred on day 63 following the initial vaccine or placebo injection. The sequences come from peripheral blood, collected in a trial of Ad26.COV2.S vaccine versus placebo. The source is a person between 18 and 65 years old who received the Ad26.COV2.S COVID-19 vaccine or a placebo.

This rearrangement joins TRBV10-3 to TRBJ1-2; TRBD1 might be the D (5 bases). CDR3 length: 14 amino acids. The V end lost 2 bases, the J end lost 0 bases, and 7 bases lay between the germline ends. The germline V gene encodes CDR1 ENHRY and CDR2 SYGVKD. The CDR3 here is CAISEGGANYGYTF. The CDR3 DNA follows: TGTGCCATCAGTGAGGGGGGGGCTAACTATGGCTACACCTTC.

This clone occurred once. This chain uses TRBV28 with TRBJ1-1; D uncertain. The CDR3 extends over 14 amino acids. V shed 4 bases and J shed 4 bases, with 13 bases lying between them. Germline V CDR1 and CDR2: MDHEN, SYDVKM. The CDR3 loop reads CASSSIWFGTEAFF. CDR3 bases: TGTGCCAGCAGTTCCATTTGGTTTGGCACTGAAGCTTTCTTT.

Here the CDR3 DNA reads TGTGCCAGTAGGGAAGCGGACGGGCGGTGGATCAACTCTGGAAACACCATATATTTT. Encoded protein: CASREADGRWINSGNTIYF. This chain links TRBV19 with TRBJ1-3; D is uncertain. The CDR3 runs 19 residues. V was cut by 6 bases and J by 0 bases, with 24 bases left in between. CDR1 and CDR2 from the germline V gene are LNHDA and SQIVND (reference sequence). The full variable domain, rest sourced from reference TRBV19 and TRBJ1-3, is DGGITQSPKYLFRKEGQNVTLSCEQNLNHDAMYWYRQDPGQGLRLIYYSQIVNDFQKGDIAEGYSVSREKKESFPLTVTSAQKNPTAFYLCASREADGRWINSGNTIYFGEGSWLTVV.

The rearrangement joins TRBV4-3 to TRBJ2-3; 9 bases are a match to TRBD2. J gave up 4 bases and V 0 bases, and 5 bases lay outside the gene matches. Germline V gene lookup returns CDR1 LGHNA and CDR2 YSLEER. This CDR3 has 16 amino acids. CDR3 in DNA: TGCGCCAGCAGCCAAGATGCTAGCGGGGAGGCAGATACGCAGTATTTT. This translates into CASSQDASGEADTQYF.

This clone was recorded once. The CDR3 loop is CASSFRTGFGNSPLHF. CDR3 bases: TGTGCCAGCAGTTTCCGAACAGGGTTCGGGAATTCACCCCTCCACTTT. The V call is TRBV27, the J call TRBJ1-6; D may be TRBD1 (6 bases). V dropped 3 bases and J dropped 7 bases, with 16 bases sitting between them. Per germline, CDR1 MNHEY and CDR2 SMNVEV (reference sequence). This CDR3 has 16 amino acids.

CDR3: CASSLILAGGRGDTQYF. The CDR3 nucleotides read TGCGCCAGCAGCTTGATTTTAGCGGGAGGGCGGGGAGATACGCAGTATTTT. This chain uses TRBV5-1 with TRBJ2-3; 11 nucleotides align to TRBD2. Germline V CDR1 and CDR2: SGHRS, YFSETQ. V lost 1 base to trimming and J lost 5 bases; unmatched junction nucleotides: 9. CDR3 length: 17 amino acids. Complete variable domain (other parts from reference TRBV5-1 and TRBJ2-3): KAGVTQTPRYLIKTRGQQVTLSCSPISGHRSVSWYQQTPGQGLQFLFEYFSETQRNKGNFPGRFSGRQFSNSRSEMNVSTLELGDSALYLCASSLILAGGRGDTQYFGPGTRLTVL.

The J gene is TRBJ2-5, the V gene TRBV2; TRBD1 aligns across 9 bases. The CDR3 has 14 amino acids. Germline V lookup: CDR1 SNHLY, CDR2 FYNNEI. J lost 4 bases, V lost 0 bases, and 0 bases had no gene match. Here the CDR3 DNA reads TGTGCCAGCAGTGAAGCGACAGGGGGAGAGACCCAGTACTTC. This codes for CASSEATGGETQYF.

This clone was seen once. The chain uses TRBV18 and TRBJ2-2; 12 bases are a match to TRBD1. V lost 3 bases, J lost 6 bases, and 2 bases stayed unmatched. Germline V gene lookup returns CDR1 KGHSH and CDR2 LQKENI. CDR3 length equals 15 residues. DNA of the CDR3: TGTGCCAGCTCACCGGGACAGGGGGCTCCCGGGGAGCTGTTTTTT. This codes for CASSPGQGAPGELFF.

The rearrangement uses TRBV4-1 and TRBJ2-3; 8 bases fit TRBD2. Trimming cost V 5 bases and J 5 bases; bases outside gene matches: 12. This CDR3 has 16 amino acids. The germline gives CDR1 MGHRA, CDR2 YSYEKL. For the CDR3, the DNA is TGCGCCAGCAGCGCGAAGGGAGCGGGAGAACGAGATACGCAGTATTTT. It translates to CASSAKGAGERDTQYF.

The V and J genes are TRBV7-2 and TRBJ2-3; 13 nucleotides match TRBD2. This CDR3 is built from 17 residues. V lost 4 bases, J lost 0 bases, and 4 bases stayed unmatched. In germline, CDR1 is SGHTA, CDR2 FQGNSA. This CDR3 is CASSSGLAGSSTDTQYF. CDR3 DNA sequence: TGTGCCAGCAGCTCGGGACTAGCGGGATCTAGCACAGATACGCAGTATTTT.

The V gene is TRBV2, the J gene TRBJ1-1; no reliable D call. This CDR3 is built from 14 residues. Germline values: CDR1 SNHLY, CDR2 FYNNEI. The V end lost 3 bases, the J end lost 1 base, and 9 bases lay between the germline ends. CDR3 in DNA: TGTGCCAGCAGTGAGAGCAGCTGGAACACTGAAGCTTTCTTT. It specifies CASSESSWNTEAFF.

This clone was picked up one time. The V gene is TRBV28, the J gene TRBJ1-2; D unresolved. Germline V gene sequence: CDR1 MDHEN, CDR2 SYDVKM. Between the trimmed V and J ends, which lost 10 bases and 0 bases, there was a span of 12 bases. This CDR3 has 13 amino acids. Here the CDR3 reads CAIQDGTNYGYTF. The CDR3 DNA reads TGTGCCATCCAGGACGGAACTAACTATGGCTACACCTTC.

V and J are TRBV2 and TRBJ1-3, with D possibly TRBD1 on 6 matching bases. V was pared by 0 bases and J by 2 bases, with 8 bases between. There are 15 residues in the CDR3. Germline V CDR1 and CDR2: SNHLY, FYNNEI. CDR3 nucleotides: TGTGCCAGCAGTGAAGCGGGGGGGCCTGGAAACACCATATATTTT. Protein: CASSEAGGPGNTIYF.

The gene calls are TRBV6-5 and TRBJ2-7, with 12 positions matching TRBD2. The CDR3 spans 15 residues. Per the germline V gene, CDR1 is MNHEY and CDR2 is SVGAGI. The V and J ends lost 5 bases and 0 bases, in that order; junction bases with no gene match: 2. Here the CDR3 reads CASSTSGRHSYEQYV. The CDR3 DNA reads TGTGCCAGCAGTACTAGCGGGAGGCACTCCTACGAGCAGTACGTC.

CDR3 sequence reads: CASSPPASSYNEQFF. In DNA, the CDR3 is TGTGCCAGCAGCCCCCCCGCCAGCTCCTACAATGAGCAGTTCTTC. This chain connects TRBV7-3 to TRBJ2-1; no firm D call. The CDR3 covers 15 residues. Germline V gives CDR1 SGHTA, CDR2 FQGTGA. Trimming took off 5 bases at V and 0 bases at J, with 11 bases between the two ends.

This chain links TRBV9 with TRBJ1-1; D not certain. There are 13 residues in the CDR3. V was clipped by 0 bases and J by 11 bases, with 14 bases between them. CDR1 and CDR2 from the germline V gene are SGDLS and YYNGEE. CDR3 in amino acids: CASSVGRGQTAFF. CDR3 nucleotide sequence: TGTGCCAGCAGCGTAGGGAGAGGGCAGACGGCTTTCTTT.

This rearrangement joins TRBV4-2 to TRBJ2-4; D perhaps matches TRBD2 (5 bases). CDR1 is LGHNA and CDR2 is YNFKEQ in the germline V gene. The CDR3 covers 13 residues. V was cut by 0 bases and J by 10 bases, with 10 bases left in between. The CDR3 DNA is TGTGCCAGCAGCCAAGATCCGGGGTCTATTCAGTACTTC. It is translated as CASSQDPGSIQYF.